Below, one T cell receptor (beta chain) is given with its context. The antigen is not known. In the PCR, 60 Vbeta and 13 Jbeta primers were used. The data were produced by immunoSEQ multiplex PCR, yet TCRdb's version contains in-frame clones alone and is incomplete. The profile shows about 180,000 clones, around four fifths of them singletons. The sample is drawn from a study of cytomegalovirus exposure and HLA in healthy donors. Study observations and caveats: In vitro, three CMV-associated chains proved specific for CMV antigens.

Germline CDR1 LNHDA, CDR2 SQIVND (reference sequence). The CDR3 covers 14 residues. V lost 1 base and J 2 bases, leaving 8 bases between the germline ends. This chain links TRBV19 with TRBJ1-2, with D hard to call. The sample taken for sequencing was PBMCs. This TCR derives from a young woman in good health and CMV-seronegative. CDR3 nucleotides: TGTGCCAGTAGTATAGGTTGGCAGAACTATGGCTACACCTTC. Translation: CASSIGWQNYGYTF.